What follows are 21 T cell receptor beta chains derived from one specimen sequenced in a study of neurological immune-mediated disorders (dated by TCRdb to the late 2010s). The protocol used for the library was 5' RACE. Reads for this sample came from an Illumina HiSeq 2500. The public reads were quality trimmed at Q25 with fastp and then assembled into clones with MiXCR by TCRdb, keeping productive beta chains. Here each entry gathers all rows of one CDR3 protein and keeps the most common genes and DNA. The sample table shows 25,000 to 35,000 distinct CDR3 sequences, and approximately 5% are seen once. The top ten clones comprise about 2.1% of the sample. Source material: CD4+ T cells from blood. Receptor source: a woman in her fifties or sixties in good health.

The table lists this clonotype with many counts. The chain has TRBV5-6 and TRBJ2-1; TRBD1 might be the D (7 bases). With 1 base removed from V and 6 bases from J, the gap between germline ends came to 11 bases. The CDR3 is made up of 14 amino acids. Looked up from germline, CDR1 is SGHDT and CDR2 is YYEEEE. The CDR3 spells CASSLFQGGNEQFF. CDR3 nucleotide sequence: TGTGCCAGCAGCTTGTTTCAGGGGGGCAATGAGCAGTTCTTC.

In its sample, this clonotype was seen many times. The gene calls are TRBV6-4 and TRBJ2-7; possible D gene TRBD2, 6 bases. V gave up 4 bases and J gave up 1 base, with 14 bases separating them. The CDR3 totals 15 residues. CDR1 and CDR2 (germline): MRHNA, SNTAGT. The CDR3 is CASSVAPGDSYEQYF. CDR3 DNA: TGTGCCAGCAGTGTTGCTCCGGGGGATTCCTACGAGCAGTACTTC.

This clonotype has a count of ten or more. The gene calls are TRBV3-1 and TRBJ2-1, with unresolved D. V was cut by 3 bases and J by 10 bases, with 7 bases left in between. The germline V gene has CDR1 LGHDT and CDR2 YNNKEL (reference sequence). This CDR3 is built from 11 residues. The CDR3 DNA follows: TGTGCCAGCAGCCATGTTCAAGAGCAGTTCTTC. Protein sequence: CASSHVQEQFF.

Ten or more counts support this clonotype. The chain has TRBV5-1 and TRBJ2-7; unclear D gene. Per the germline V gene, CDR1 is SGHRS and CDR2 is YFSETQ. Deletions cut 0 bases from V and 6 bases from J, with 16 bases between. The CDR3 runs to 15 residues. The CDR3 nucleotides read TGCGCCAGCAGCTTGGCCTCAGCTGTCGGTGGCGAGCAGTACTTC. Its translation: CASSLASAVGGEQYF.

Note on this clonotype: A read error may explain this, as a much larger clone is one base away. This chain connects TRBV18 to TRBJ1-5; D is unresolved. Trimming removed 3 bases at V and 6 bases at J, with 12 bases between. Per the germline V gene, CDR1 is KGHSH and CDR2 is LQKENI. The CDR3 is 14 residues long. CDR3 sequence reads: CASSPVGSRQPQHF. The DNA for the CDR3 is TGTGCCAGCTCACCGGTCGGGTCGCGTCAGCCCCAGCATTTT.

This clonotype was recorded many times. V usage is TRBV2 and J usage is TRBJ2-7, with 8 positions matching TRBD2. From germline, CDR1 is SNHLY and CDR2 FYNNEI. This CDR3 spans 13 amino acids. Trimming cost V 1 base and J 6 bases; bases outside gene matches: 2. This CDR3 reads CASSEDGRGEQYF. The CDR3 DNA follows: TGTGCCAGCAGTGAAGACGGGAGGGGCGAGCAGTACTTC.

This clonotype was counted at least ten times. The V call is TRBV20-1, the J call TRBJ2-3, with 9 positions matching TRBD1. The V segment lost 7 bases and the J segment 2 bases; nucleotides outside the gene matches: 7. CDR1 DFQATT and CDR2 SNEGSKA come from the germline V gene (reference sequence). The length of the CDR3 is 14 residues. The DNA of the CDR3 is TGCAGTGTGTACAGGGGGCCCCCCACAGATACGCAGTATTTT. Residues: CSVYRGPPTDTQYF.

About this clonotype: A read error may produce the germline difference seen at one junction end. The chain couples TRBV27 to TRBJ2-1, with TRBD2 matching 12 bases. Germline values: CDR1 MNHEY, CDR2 SMNVEV (reference sequence). This CDR3 spans 15 amino acids. The CDR3 here is CVSRASGGARDEQFF. The DNA of the CDR3 is TGTGTCAGCAGGGCTAGCGGGGGGGCCCGTGATGAGCAGTTCTTC.

This clonotype appeared many times. V gene TRBV5-1 combines with J gene TRBJ2-2; 9 bases line up with TRBD2. The CDR3 consists of 16 residues. The V segment lost 4 bases and the J segment 7 bases; nucleotides outside the gene matches: 11. Per the germline V gene, CDR1 is SGHRS and CDR2 is YFSETQ. CDR3 bases: TGCGCCAGCAGCCCCCCAATAGCGGGAGATGTCGGGGAGCTGTTTTTT. This encodes CASSPPIAGDVGELFF. Looking up the rest from reference TRBV5-1 and TRBJ2-2 gives the full variable domain: KAGVTQTPRYLIKTRGQQVTLSCSPISGHRSVSWYQQTPGQGLQFLFEYFSETQRNKGNFPGRFSGRQFSNSRSEMNVSTLELGDSALYLCASSPPIAGDVGELFFGEGSRLTVL.

This chain uses TRBV29-1 with TRBJ2-1; weak D call: TRBD2 (6 bases). There are 14 residues in the CDR3. In germline, CDR1 is SQVTM, CDR2 ANQGSEA. V dropped 4 bases and J dropped 7 bases, with 17 bases sitting between them. The DNA of the CDR3 is TGCAGCGTTGTTAAGGGGACTCCTCAAAATGAGCAGTTCTTC. This encodes CSVVKGTPQNEQFF.

V and J are TRBV7-3 and TRBJ2-1, with TRBD1 matching over 7 bases. J was trimmed by 7 bases and V by 5 bases; bases with no gene match: 5. The CDR3 loop spans 13 amino acids. Germline V gene data show CDR1 as SGHTA and CDR2 as FQGTGA. DNA for the CDR3: TGTGCCAGCAGCATGGGGACAGTTAATGAGCAGTTCTTC. Translating it yields CASSMGTVNEQFF.

In its sample, this clonotype was seen many times. The chain is built from TRBV7-2 and TRBJ1-1, with 7 bases aligning to TRBD1. V lost 0 bases to trimming and J lost 12 bases; unmatched junction nucleotides: 10. Looked up from germline, CDR1 is SGHTA and CDR2 is FQGNSA. This CDR3 contains 14 residues. For the CDR3, the DNA is TGTGCCAGCAGCTTAGCAGGGCAGGGGGGAGCAACTTTCTTT. It yields the protein CASSLAGQGGATFF. The whole variable domain, filled in from reference TRBV7-2 and TRBJ1-1, reads GAGVSQSPSNKVTEKGKDVELRCDPISGHTALYWYRQSLGQGLEFLIYFQGNSAPDKSGLPSDRFSAERTGGSVSTLTIQRTQQEDSAVYLCASSLAGQGGATFFGQGTRLTVV.

A remark on this clonotype: Given a much more abundant clone one base away, this may be a read error. This chain joins TRBV7-2 and TRBJ2-3, with 11 bases fitting TRBD2. This CDR3 comprises 17 residues. The V gene end was trimmed by 1 base and the J gene end by 2 bases; junction bases not matched to a gene: 5. Germline V gene sequence: CDR1 SGHTA, CDR2 FQGNSA. CDR3 sequence: CASSLELAGANTDTQYF. The CDR3, as DNA: TGTGCCAGCAGCTTAGAACTAGCGGGAGCAAACACAGATACGCAGTATTTT.

This clonotype occurred many times. The rearrangement uses TRBV5-1 and TRBJ1-1; a possible D gene is TRBD1 (5 bases). Trimming stripped 4 bases from V and 0 bases from J, with 16 bases between. Germline CDR1 and CDR2: SGHRS and YFSETQ. The CDR3 runs to 16 residues. The CDR3 region is CASSPGRAGLNTEAFF. CDR3 sequence (DNA): TGCGCCAGCAGCCCTGGGAGGGCAGGGTTGAACACTGAAGCTTTCTTT.

This clonotype has at least ten counts. The V and J genes are TRBV28 and TRBJ2-7; 11 bases are shared with TRBD2. Germline V gene data show CDR1 as MDHEN and CDR2 as SYDVKM. The CDR3 sequence is 16 residues long. Trimming took 4 bases from V and 4 from J; bases not matched to a gene: 9. CDR3 DNA: TGTGCCAGCAGTTACAGGCAACTAGCGGGAGAGTACGAGCAGTACTTC. This gives the protein CASSYRQLAGEYEQYF.

This clonotype has ten or more counts. The genes are TRBV20-1 and TRBJ1-5; D is possibly TRBD1 (6 bases). Germline CDR1 is DFQATT and CDR2 is SNEGSKA (reference sequence). This CDR3 region has 14 residues. V was cut by 3 bases and J by 6 bases, with 15 bases left in between. CDR3 bases: TGCAGTGCTAGTATAGTGGCAGGGGTTCAGCCCCAGCATTTT. Its protein is CSASIVAGVQPQHF.

This clonotype was seen at least ten times. The J gene is TRBJ2-1, the V gene TRBV18; possible D gene TRBD2, 7 bases. Germline CDR1 KGHSH, CDR2 LQKENI. The CDR3 sequence is 19 residues long. V lost 2 bases and J lost 0, with 20 bases in between. CDR3: CASSPGRGRGEGSYNEQFF. The CDR3 DNA follows: TGTGCCAGCTCACCAGGGCGGGGGCGCGGGGAAGGCTCCTACAATGAGCAGTTCTTC. The full variable domain, in which reference TRBV18 and TRBJ2-1 provide the parts outside the CDR3, is NAGVMQNPRHLVRRRGQEARLRCSPMKGHSHVYWYRQLPEEGLKFMVYLQKENIIDESGMPKERFSAEFPKEGPSILRIQQVVRGDSAAYFCASSPGRGRGEGSYNEQFFGPGTRLTVL.

This clonotype occurred many times. V and J are TRBV13 and TRBJ2-1; D may be TRBD1 (5 bases). The CDR3 runs 15 residues. Trimming shortened V by 5 bases and J by 6 bases, and 17 bases separated the two germline ends. Germline loops: CDR1 PRHDT, CDR2 FYEKMQ (reference sequence). For the CDR3, the DNA is TGTGCCAGCAGCGCCCCAAAGGACATGGTCAATGAGCAGTTCTTC. It codes for CASSAPKDMVNEQFF.

In this sample, this clonotype turned up many times. J is TRBJ2-2 and V is TRBV10-1; 7 nucleotides line up with TRBD2. Germline CDR1 and CDR2: WNHNN and SYGVQD (reference sequence). Germline trimming cut 8 bases from V and 1 base from J; bases unmatched to any gene: 4. This CDR3 is 14 amino acids long. The DNA of the CDR3 is TGCGCCAGCGGAAGCGGGATGAACACCGGGGAGCTGTTTTTT. This encodes CASGSGMNTGELFF.

This clonotype showed up many times. This chain joins TRBV20-1 and TRBJ1-5; no clear D gene. V was clipped by 6 bases and J by 4 bases, with 13 bases between them. CDR3 length: 13 amino acids. Germline V gene sequence: CDR1 DFQATT, CDR2 SNEGSKA (reference sequence). The CDR3 loop is CSATPQDNQPQHF. CDR3 sequence (DNA): TGCAGTGCCACTCCCCAGGATAATCAGCCCCAGCATTTT.

This clonotype was counted ten times or more. The chain couples TRBV9 to TRBJ2-1; D is unresolved. CDR3 length: 11 amino acids. Germline CDR1 SGDLS, CDR2 YYNGEE. Trimming stripped 0 bases from V and 8 bases from J, with 3 bases between. The CDR3 protein is CASSVGHEQFF. CDR3 DNA: TGTGCCAGCAGCGTAGGCCATGAGCAGTTCTTC.